This T cell receptor (beta chain) is drawn from a study of cytomegalovirus exposure and HLA in healthy donors. Study details: Findings of an earlier analysis included some 110 million unique TCR beta sequences from 200 million or so T cells. Overall study results and limits: After further analysis at a later stage, 15,000 to 20,000 TCR beta sequences were associated with HLA alleles at 0.05 false discovery rate. Among TCR beta chains, those listed as cytomegalovirus-associated numbered over 150. What TCR beta sequences reportedly achieved was accurate prediction of HLA-A and HLA-B alleles in most subjects.

About this clone: What it recognizes is unknown.

With V trimmed by 3 bases and J by 2 bases, 10 bases remained unmatched. The CDR3 has 17 residues. From germline, CDR1 is KGHSH and CDR2 LQKENI. Primers included in the PCR were 60 Vbeta and 13 Jbeta primers. Repertoires were generated with immunoSEQ multiplex PCR, while TCRdb's copy carries only in-frame clones and drops some. The sample shows 190,000 or so clones, around four fifths of them seen only once. This TCR was recovered from a man aged 50-59 years in good health and CMV-seronegative. Sequencing input: PBMCs. The genes are TRBV18 and TRBJ2-1, with 7 bases matching TRBD1. CDR3 loop: CASSPDRVRGPYNEQFF. The CDR3 DNA sequence: TGTGCCAGCTCACCTGACAGGGTTCGGGGTCCCTACAATGAGCAGTTCTTC.